These T cell receptor beta chains were read from a single sample in a study of blood T cell repertoires in COVID-19. Repertoires were generated with immunoSEQ multiplex PCR, while TCRdb's copy carries only in-frame clones and drops some. The sample records tens of thousands of clones, 82% being singletons. Sequencing was carried out using peripheral blood. Receptors were obtained from a woman aged 55-69 years with acute or convalescent COVID-19. Both conserved end residues are part of each CDR3. Fields, in order: clone size, J gene, V gene, D gene, CDR3 protein, CDR3 DNA. D genes are given only for firm matches. The size entry is marked missing in some rows and otherwise reads once, few, many or a size class.

abundance: -; j_gene: TRBJ2-5; v_gene: TRBV5-1; d_gene: TRBD2; CDR3aa: CASSSEIGGGALSQYF; CDR3nt: TGCGCCAGCAGCTCAGAAATAGGCGGGGGGGCATTGAGCCAGTACTTC
abundance: -; j_gene: TRBJ1-5; v_gene: TRBV19; d_gene: -; CDR3aa: CASSMDSLSNQPQHF; CDR3nt: TGTGCCAGTAGTATGGACTCCCTCAGCAATCAGCCCCAGCATTTT
abundance: -; j_gene: TRBJ1-1; v_gene: TRBV29-1; d_gene: -; CDR3aa: CSVLTGNTEAFF; CDR3nt: TGCAGCGTTCTGACTGGGAACACTGAAGCTTTCTTT
abundance: -; j_gene: TRBJ2-3; v_gene: TRBV6-5; d_gene: -; CDR3aa: CASSLDYLTDTQYF; CDR3nt: TGTGCCAGCAGTTTGGACTATCTCACAGATACGCAGTATTTT
abundance: -; j_gene: TRBJ1-5; v_gene: TRBV2; d_gene: -; CDR3aa: CASSEALSNQPQHF; CDR3nt: TGTGCCAGCAGTGAAGCGCTAAGCAATCAGCCCCAGCATTTT
abundance: -; j_gene: TRBJ1-4; v_gene: TRBV7-9; d_gene: TRBD1; CDR3aa: CASSLRTGNNEKLFF; CDR3nt: TGTGCCAGCAGCTTGCGGACAGGGAATAATGAAAAACTGTTTTTT
abundance: -; j_gene: TRBJ2-3; v_gene: TRBV5-1; d_gene: TRBD2; CDR3aa: CASSLILAGKSDTQYF; CDR3nt: TGCGCCAGCAGCTTAATTCTAGCGGGGAAATCAGATACGCAGTATTTT
abundance: -; j_gene: TRBJ2-3; v_gene: TRBV24-1; d_gene: TRBD2; CDR3aa: CATSAATSGVSDTQYF; CDR3nt: TGTGCCACCAGTGCCGCCACTAGCGGGGTTTCAGATACGCAGTATTTT
abundance: -; j_gene: TRBJ1-2; v_gene: TRBV6-1; d_gene: TRBD1; CDR3aa: CASSEPDRGNYGYTF; CDR3nt: TGTGCCAGCAGTGAGCCAGACAGGGGTAATTATGGCTACACCTTC
abundance: once; j_gene: TRBJ1-1; v_gene: TRBV9; d_gene: -; CDR3aa: CASSPQSRGINTEAFF; CDR3nt: TGTGCCAGCAGCCCTCAGAGCAGGGGCATCAACACTGAAGCTTTCTTT
abundance: -; j_gene: TRBJ1-1; v_gene: TRBV29-1; d_gene: -; CDR3aa: CSANPPRGRSEAFF; CDR3nt: TGCAGCGCCAATCCCCCGCGGGGTCGCTCTGAAGCTTTCTTT
abundance: -; j_gene: TRBJ2-7; v_gene: TRBV6-1; d_gene: -; CDR3aa: CASSESGTLSYEQYF; CDR3nt: TGTGCCAGCAGTGAATCGGGTACGCTATCCTACGAGCAGTACTTC
abundance: -; j_gene: TRBJ2-4; v_gene: TRBV21-1; d_gene: -; CDR3aa: CASRKRAGAKNIQYF; CDR3nt: TGTGCCAGCAGGAAAAGGGCGGGGGCCAAAAACATTCAGTACTTC
abundance: -; j_gene: TRBJ1-5; v_gene: TRBV27; d_gene: -; CDR3aa: CASSRADGQPQHF; CDR3nt: TGTGCCAGCAGTCGCGCTGATGGTCAGCCCCAGCATTTT
abundance: -; j_gene: TRBJ1-5; v_gene: TRBV5-1; d_gene: TRBD1; CDR3aa: CASSPGGNSNQPQHF; CDR3nt: TGCGCCAGCAGCCCAGGGGGAAATAGCAATCAGCCCCAGCATTTT
abundance: -; j_gene: TRBJ1-5; v_gene: TRBV28; d_gene: TRBD1; CDR3aa: CASRDAGGISNQPQHF; CDR3nt: TGTGCCAGCAGGGATGCAGGGGGCATCAGCAATCAGCCCCAGCATTTT
abundance: -; j_gene: TRBJ1-1; v_gene: TRBV6-5; d_gene: -; CDR3aa: CASKARANTEAFF; CDR3nt: TGTGCCAGCAAGGCCAGGGCAAACACTGAAGCTTTCTTT
abundance: -; j_gene: TRBJ1-5; v_gene: TRBV5-5; d_gene: -; CDR3aa: CASSLFLTFNQPQHF; CDR3nt: TGTGCCAGCAGCTTGTTTCTAACGTTTAATCAGCCCCAGCATTTT
abundance: -; j_gene: TRBJ1-1; v_gene: TRBV7-8; d_gene: TRBD1; CDR3aa: CASSLGGGQGKMNTEAFF; CDR3nt: TGTGCCAGCAGCTTAGGAGGGGGACAGGGAAAAATGAACACTGAAGCTTTCTTT
abundance: -; j_gene: TRBJ2-2; v_gene: TRBV7-2; d_gene: TRBD1; CDR3aa: CASGQGLGTGELFF; CDR3nt: TGTGCCAGCGGACAGGGACTGGGGACCGGGGAGCTGTTTTTT
abundance: -; j_gene: TRBJ2-2; v_gene: TRBV18; d_gene: TRBD2; CDR3aa: CASSPRLADTGELFF; CDR3nt: TGTGCCAGCTCACCAAGACTAGCGGACACCGGGGAGCTGTTTTTT
abundance: once; j_gene: TRBJ1-1; v_gene: TRBV25-1; d_gene: -; CDR3aa: CASSVGTGEAFF; CDR3nt: TGTGCCAGCAGTGTTGGAACGGGGGAAGCTTTCTTT
abundance: -; j_gene: TRBJ2-5; v_gene: TRBV4-1; d_gene: TRBD2; CDR3aa: CASSPRGEHQETQYF; CDR3nt: TGCGCCAGCAGCCCTCGGGGGGAACACCAAGAGACCCAGTACTTC
abundance: -; j_gene: TRBJ1-1; v_gene: TRBV5-8; d_gene: TRBD1; CDR3aa: CASSGGDRLLNTEAFF; CDR3nt: TGTGCCAGCAGCGGGGGGGACAGGTTACTGAACACTGAAGCTTTCTTT
abundance: -; j_gene: TRBJ2-3; v_gene: TRBV5-5; d_gene: TRBD2; CDR3aa: CASSLAGGGRDTQYF; CDR3nt: TGTGCCAGCAGCTTGGCTGGCGGGGGGAGGGATACGCAGTATTTT
abundance: -; j_gene: TRBJ1-5; v_gene: TRBV28; d_gene: -; CDR3aa: CASSLERGIQPQHF; CDR3nt: TGTGCCAGCAGTTTAGAACGGGGTATACAGCCCCAGCATTTT
abundance: -; j_gene: TRBJ1-1; v_gene: TRBV2; d_gene: -; CDR3aa: CASSEARVTEAFF; CDR3nt: TGTGCCAGCAGTGAAGCGAGGGTCACTGAAGCTTTCTTT
abundance: -; j_gene: TRBJ2-3; v_gene: TRBV5-1; d_gene: TRBD2; CDR3aa: CASSPQRGLTSTDTQYF; CDR3nt: TGCGCCAGCAGTCCCCAGCGGGGATTAACTAGCACAGATACGCAGTATTTT
abundance: -; j_gene: TRBJ1-3; v_gene: TRBV25-1; d_gene: -; CDR3aa: CASSESGEGSGNTIYF; CDR3nt: TGTGCCAGCAGTGAGTCAGGCGAGGGCTCTGGAAACACCATATATTTT
abundance: -; j_gene: TRBJ1-2; v_gene: TRBV12-3/TRBV12-4; d_gene: TRBD1; CDR3aa: CASTGQGTGGYTF; CDR3nt: TGTGCCAGCACCGGACAGGGAACGGGTGGCTACACCTTC
abundance: -; j_gene: TRBJ1-4; v_gene: TRBV5-4; d_gene: TRBD1; CDR3aa: CASSPTGPNEKLFF; CDR3nt: TGTGCCAGCAGCCCGACAGGGCCTAATGAAAAACTGTTTTTT
abundance: -; j_gene: TRBJ2-7; v_gene: TRBV19; d_gene: TRBD1; CDR3aa: CASSIVGTGFYEQYF; CDR3nt: TGTGCCAGTAGTATAGTGGGGACAGGATTCTACGAGCAGTACTTC
abundance: -; j_gene: TRBJ2-2; v_gene: TRBV24-1; d_gene: TRBD1; CDR3aa: CATSTLTGFPGELFF; CDR3nt: TGTGCCACCAGTACTCTGACAGGGTTTCCAGGGGAGCTGTTTTTT
abundance: -; j_gene: TRBJ1-5; v_gene: TRBV6-5; d_gene: -; CDR3aa: CASKHQGQVNQPQHF; CDR3nt: TGTGCCAGTAAACACCAGGGGCAGGTCAATCAGCCCCAGCATTTT
abundance: once; j_gene: TRBJ1-2; v_gene: TRBV11-2; d_gene: TRBD1; CDR3aa: CASSSTGVYGYTF; CDR3nt: TGTGCCAGCAGCTCGACAGGGGTCTATGGCTACACCTTC
abundance: -; j_gene: TRBJ1-5; v_gene: TRBV19; d_gene: TRBD1; CDR3aa: CASSLAVQGVGQPQHF; CDR3nt: TGTGCCAGTAGTCTAGCTGTACAGGGGGTTGGTCAGCCCCAGCATTTT
abundance: -; j_gene: TRBJ2-1; v_gene: TRBV5-1; d_gene: TRBD2; CDR3aa: CASSLAGLAGGPLSSYNEQFF; CDR3nt: TGCGCCAGCAGCTTGGCCGGACTAGCGGGAGGGCCGTTGTCCTCCTACAATGAGCAGTTCTTC
abundance: -; j_gene: TRBJ2-1; v_gene: TRBV7-3; d_gene: TRBD2; CDR3aa: CASSSGLAGMNEQFF; CDR3nt: TGTGCCAGCAGCTCCGGACTAGCGGGGATGAATGAGCAGTTCTTC
abundance: -; j_gene: TRBJ1-4; v_gene: TRBV21-1; d_gene: -; CDR3aa: CASSHFRINEKLFF; CDR3nt: TGTGCCAGCAGCCACTTCAGGATTAATGAAAAACTGTTTTTT
abundance: -; j_gene: TRBJ2-7; v_gene: TRBV19; d_gene: TRBD2; CDR3aa: CASSAGGDILNYEQYF; CDR3nt: TGTGCCAGTAGTGCCGGGGGGGACATACTTAACTACGAGCAGTACTTC
abundance: -; j_gene: TRBJ1-2; v_gene: TRBV14; d_gene: -; CDR3aa: CASGNSRGSMTYGYTF; CDR3nt: TGTGCCAGCGGCAATTCGAGAGGGTCTATGACCTATGGCTACACCTTC
abundance: -; j_gene: TRBJ1-2; v_gene: TRBV6-2/TRBV6-3; d_gene: TRBD1; CDR3aa: CASSYSSGGGGYGYTF; CDR3nt: TGTGCCAGCAGTTACTCCTCAGGGGGCGGAGGCTATGGCTACACCTTC
abundance: -; j_gene: TRBJ2-7; v_gene: TRBV6-5; d_gene: TRBD2; CDR3aa: CASRSGTSGRTEQYF; CDR3nt: TGTGCCAGCAGGTCCGGGACTAGCGGGAGGACCGAGCAGTACTTC
abundance: -; j_gene: TRBJ2-1; v_gene: TRBV9; d_gene: -; CDR3aa: CASSPGGDSINEQFF; CDR3nt: TGTGCCAGCAGCCCGGGCGGGGACAGCATCAATGAGCAGTTCTTC
abundance: -; j_gene: TRBJ2-7; v_gene: TRBV19; d_gene: TRBD1; CDR3aa: CASNPTGGLSYEQYF; CDR3nt: TGTGCCAGTAACCCAACAGGGGGCCTCTCCTACGAGCAGTACTTC
abundance: -; j_gene: TRBJ1-4; v_gene: TRBV5-1; d_gene: -; CDR3aa: CASSYQGTNEKLFF; CDR3nt: TGCGCCAGCAGCTACCAGGGGACTAATGAAAAACTGTTTTTT
abundance: -; j_gene: TRBJ1-5; v_gene: TRBV19; d_gene: TRBD1; CDR3aa: CASSMGQGPSNQPQHF; CDR3nt: TGTGCCAGTAGTATGGGACAGGGGCCCTCTAATCAGCCCCAGCATTTT
abundance: few; j_gene: TRBJ1-2; v_gene: TRBV18; d_gene: TRBD1; CDR3aa: CASSQGQDYGYTF; CDR3nt: TGTGCCAGCTCCCAGGGACAGGACTATGGCTACACCTTC
abundance: -; j_gene: TRBJ1-1; v_gene: TRBV7-9; d_gene: -; CDR3aa: CASSLAGGRGDTEAFF; CDR3nt: TGTGCCAGCAGCTTAGCAGGAGGCAGGGGCGACACTGAAGCTTTCTTT
abundance: -; j_gene: TRBJ1-2; v_gene: TRBV5-1; d_gene: TRBD1; CDR3aa: CASRPGTEGDGYTF; CDR3nt: TGCGCCAGCAGGCCCGGGACAGAAGGCGATGGCTACACCTTC
abundance: -; j_gene: TRBJ2-2; v_gene: TRBV27; d_gene: -; CDR3aa: CASGGRNTGELFF; CDR3nt: TGTGCCAGCGGGGGGAGAAACACCGGGGAGCTGTTTTTT